These T cell receptor beta chains were read from a single sample in a study of circulating CD8 cells and anti-PD-1 response in melanoma. TCRdb passed the reads through MiXCR, listing each CDR3 protein once. Among over 1,000 distinct CDR3 sequences listed, under 10% were seen once. Here the sequenced sample was CD8+ T cells from PBMCs, taken at baseline or after one month of anti-PD-1 therapy (not recorded which). The receptors come from a human donor with melanoma. CDR3s include the opening cysteine and the closing phenylalanine or tryptophan. The order of the fields is CDR3 length, D gene, clone size, J gene, V gene, CDR3 protein, CDR3 DNA. D genes are given only for firm matches. Where a row states a size, it is once, few, many or the class of an expanded clone; other rows omit it.

len: 17
d_gene: .
abundance: medium-sized
j_gene: TRBJ2-3
v_gene: TRBV11-2
CDR3aa: CASTLMVGGGYTDTQYF
CDR3nt: TGTGCCAGCACCCTCATGGTCGGTGGGGGCTACACAGATACGCAGTATTTT

len: 14
d_gene: TRBD1
abundance: few
j_gene: TRBJ2-2
v_gene: TRBV20-1
CDR3aa: CSARGQGDTGELFF
CDR3nt: TGCAGTGCTAGGGGACAGGGAGACACCGGGGAGCTGTTTTTT

len: 12
d_gene: .
abundance: medium-sized
j_gene: TRBJ1-2
v_gene: TRBV20-1
CDR3aa: CSAARPIYGYTF
CDR3nt: TGCAGTGCCGCCAGACCGATCTATGGCTACACCTTC

len: 12
d_gene: .
abundance: .
j_gene: TRBJ2-4
v_gene: TRBV20-1
CDR3aa: CSASDRYNIQYF
CDR3nt: TGCAGTGCTAGCGACCGGTATAACATTCAGTACTTC

len: 15
d_gene: TRBD1
abundance: large
j_gene: TRBJ2-7
v_gene: TRBV10-3
CDR3aa: CAISGPGQGVYEQYF
CDR3nt: TGTGCCATCAGTGGACCGGGACAGGGGGTATACGAGCAGTACTTC

len: 18
d_gene: .
abundance: few
j_gene: TRBJ2-7
v_gene: TRBV6-6
CDR3aa: CASSYSRSLEGSDYEQYF
CDR3nt: TGTGCCAGCAGTTACTCGAGGAGTTTGGAGGGGTCCGACTACGAGCAGTACTTC

len: 17
d_gene: .
abundance: medium-sized
j_gene: TRBJ2-3
v_gene: TRBV25-1
CDR3aa: CATNPFQGPTSTDTQYF
CDR3nt: TGTGCCACCAACCCGTTCCAGGGGCCGACATCCACAGATACGCAGTATTTT

len: 15
d_gene: .
abundance: few
j_gene: TRBJ2-1
v_gene: TRBV7-2
CDR3aa: CASSLGVGGLTEQFF
CDR3nt: TGTGCCAGCAGCTTAGGCGTGGGGGGGCTTACCGAGCAGTTCTTC

len: 12
d_gene: TRBD1
abundance: few
j_gene: TRBJ2-5
v_gene: TRBV29-1
CDR3aa: CGAGQVGETQYF
CDR3nt: TGCGGCGCGGGACAGGTTGGAGAGACCCAGTACTTC

len: 12
d_gene: TRBD1
abundance: .
j_gene: TRBJ2-2
v_gene: TRBV19
CDR3aa: CATQTGAGELFF
CDR3nt: TGTGCCACTCAGACAGGGGCCGGGGAGCTGTTTTTT

len: 15
d_gene: .
abundance: medium-sized
j_gene: TRBJ2-7
v_gene: TRBV4-3
CDR3aa: CASSQAVGGTYEQYF
CDR3nt: TGCGCCAGCAGCCAAGCCGTCGGGGGCACCTACGAGCAGTACTTC

len: 17
d_gene: .
abundance: medium-sized
j_gene: TRBJ1-6
v_gene: TRBV6-2/TRBV6-3
CDR3aa: CASSYSVQEQGHSPLHF
CDR3nt: TGTGCCAGCAGTTACTCGGTTCAGGAACAGGGCCATTCACCCCTCCACTTT

len: 15
d_gene: TRBD2
abundance: large
j_gene: TRBJ2-7
v_gene: TRBV4-3
CDR3aa: CASSQEGGGVYEQYF
CDR3nt: TGCGCCAGCAGCCAAGAGGGCGGGGGGGTGTACGAGCAGTACTTC

len: 13
d_gene: .
abundance: medium-sized
j_gene: TRBJ2-5
v_gene: TRBV5-4
CDR3aa: CASSLSHPSDQYF
CDR3nt: TGTGCCAGCAGCTTGAGTCACCCCTCGGACCAGTACTTC

len: 14
d_gene: .
abundance: medium-sized
j_gene: TRBJ2-7
v_gene: TRBV5-6
CDR3aa: CASAQGGRVNEQYF
CDR3nt: TGTGCCAGCGCCCAGGGGGGTCGGGTGAACGAGCAGTACTTC

len: 15
d_gene: .
abundance: medium-sized
j_gene: TRBJ1-2
v_gene: TRBV27
CDR3aa: CASSTPGATFYGYTF
CDR3nt: TGTGCCAGCAGTACCCCAGGGGCCACCTTCTATGGCTACACCTTC

len: 11
d_gene: .
abundance: medium-sized
j_gene: TRBJ1-1
v_gene: TRBV11-3
CDR3aa: CASSRDSEAFF
CDR3nt: TGTGCCAGCAGCAGAGACAGCGAAGCTTTCTTT

len: 16
d_gene: .
abundance: medium-sized
j_gene: TRBJ2-1
v_gene: TRBV4-2
CDR3aa: CASSPAPSELHNEQFF
CDR3nt: TGTGCCAGCAGCCCGGCCCCTAGCGAACTACACAATGAGCAGTTCTTC

len: 13
d_gene: .
abundance: medium-sized
j_gene: TRBJ1-1
v_gene: TRBV12-3/TRBV12-4
CDR3aa: CASSLGPGWDAFF
CDR3nt: TGTGCCAGCAGTTTGGGGCCAGGGTGGGACGCTTTCTTT

len: 15
d_gene: TRBD2
abundance: medium-sized
j_gene: TRBJ2-7
v_gene: TRBV7-2
CDR3aa: CASSSRWGGNYEQYF
CDR3nt: TGTGCCAGCAGCTCCCGGTGGGGGGGTAACTACGAGCAGTACTTC

len: 14
d_gene: .
abundance: medium-sized
j_gene: TRBJ2-3
v_gene: TRBV16
CDR3aa: CASSQSSRVDTQYF
CDR3nt: TGTGCCAGCAGCCAAAGTAGCAGGGTCGATACGCAGTATTTT

len: 13
d_gene: .
abundance: medium-sized
j_gene: TRBJ1-5
v_gene: TRBV4-1
CDR3aa: CASSQDRDQPQHF
CDR3nt: TGCGCCAGCAGCCAAGATCGAGATCAGCCCCAGCATTTT

len: 14
d_gene: TRBD2
abundance: few
j_gene: TRBJ2-5
v_gene: TRBV19
CDR3aa: CASSGTSLMETQYF
CDR3nt: TGTGCCAGTAGCGGGACTAGCCTAATGGAGACCCAGTACTTC

len: 14
d_gene: .
abundance: .
j_gene: TRBJ2-7
v_gene: TRBV2
CDR3aa: CASSGQESSYERYF
CDR3nt: TGTGCCAGCAGTGGACAGGAGAGCTCCTACGAGCGGTACTTC

len: 14
d_gene: TRBD2
abundance: medium-sized
j_gene: TRBJ2-7
v_gene: TRBV27
CDR3aa: CASSFSGGAYEQYF
CDR3nt: TGTGCCAGCAGTTTTTCCGGGGGGGCCTACGAGCAGTACTTC

len: 15
d_gene: TRBD1
abundance: large
j_gene: TRBJ2-7
v_gene: TRBV19
CDR3aa: CASSGPPRGPYEQYF
CDR3nt: TGTGCCAGTAGTGGTCCCCCCAGGGGGCCCTACGAGCAGTACTTC

len: 13
d_gene: .
abundance: few
j_gene: TRBJ2-3
v_gene: TRBV19
CDR3aa: CASSIGGTDTQYF
CDR3nt: TGTGCCAGTAGTATAGGCGGGACAGATACGCAGTATTTT

len: 12
d_gene: .
abundance: large
j_gene: TRBJ2-2
v_gene: TRBV28
CDR3aa: CASSPDTGELFF
CDR3nt: TGTGCCAGCAGTCCGGACACCGGGGAGCTGTTTTTT

len: 17
d_gene: TRBD2
abundance: hyperexpanded
j_gene: TRBJ2-1
v_gene: TRBV25-1
CDR3aa: CASSEVAGGPRSDEQFF
CDR3nt: TGTGCCAGCAGTGAGGTAGCGGGGGGCCCCCGTTCGGATGAGCAGTTCTTC

len: 13
d_gene: .
abundance: medium-sized
j_gene: TRBJ1-1
v_gene: TRBV19
CDR3aa: CASIGQGNTEAFF
CDR3nt: TGTGCCAGTATCGGGCAGGGGAACACTGAAGCTTTCTTT

len: 15
d_gene: .
abundance: medium-sized
j_gene: TRBJ2-1
v_gene: TRBV20-1
CDR3aa: CSARDTGSSYNEQFF
CDR3nt: TGCAGTGCTAGAGATACAGGGAGCTCCTACAATGAGCAGTTCTTC

len: 13
d_gene: .
abundance: medium-sized
j_gene: TRBJ2-7
v_gene: TRBV27
CDR3aa: CASSPGPWVAQYF
CDR3nt: TGTGCCAGCAGTCCGGGACCGTGGGTAGCGCAGTACTTC

len: 12
d_gene: .
abundance: large
j_gene: TRBJ2-1
v_gene: TRBV19
CDR3aa: CASSIGNNEQFF
CDR3nt: TGTGCCAGTAGTATTGGTAACAATGAGCAGTTCTTC

len: 13
d_gene: TRBD2
abundance: medium-sized
j_gene: TRBJ2-2
v_gene: TRBV27
CDR3aa: CASRMAGGHELFF
CDR3nt: TGTGCCAGCAGAATGGCGGGGGGGCACGAGCTGTTTTTT

len: 15
d_gene: .
abundance: large
j_gene: TRBJ2-5
v_gene: TRBV20-1
CDR3aa: CSARSPVPLQETQYF
CDR3nt: TGCAGTGCTAGATCCCCCGTTCCCCTGCAAGAGACCCAGTACTTC

len: 15
d_gene: TRBD1
abundance: few
j_gene: TRBJ1-2
v_gene: TRBV4-3
CDR3aa: CASSQDLGQDYGYTF
CDR3nt: TGCGCCAGCAGCCAAGATTTGGGACAGGACTATGGCTACACCTTC

len: 12
d_gene: .
abundance: large
j_gene: TRBJ2-2
v_gene: TRBV28
CDR3aa: CASSFGTGELFF
CDR3nt: TGTGCCAGCAGTTTCGGCACCGGGGAGCTGTTTTTT

len: 14
d_gene: .
abundance: medium-sized
j_gene: TRBJ1-1
v_gene: TRBV5-6
CDR3aa: CASSLPRENTEAFF
CDR3nt: TGTGCCAGCAGCCTGCCCAGGGAGAACACTGAAGCTTTCTTT

len: 16
d_gene: .
abundance: medium-sized
j_gene: TRBJ2-5
v_gene: TRBV6-5
CDR3aa: CASSYFLGGYQETQYF
CDR3nt: TGTGCCAGCAGTTACTTCCTAGGGGGGTACCAAGAGACCCAGTACTTC

len: 17
d_gene: TRBD2
abundance: .
j_gene: TRBJ2-3
v_gene: TRBV11-2
CDR3aa: CASTLMVGGGYTGTQYF
CDR3nt: TGTGCCAGCACCCTCATGGTCGGGGGGGGCTACACAGGTACGCAGTATTTT

len: 19
d_gene: .
abundance: medium-sized
j_gene: TRBJ1-1
v_gene: TRBV11-1
CDR3aa: CASSLRGGSSPGYNSEAFF
CDR3nt: TGTGCCAGCAGCCTGAGAGGTGGGAGCTCCCCGGGTTATAACTCTGAAGCTTTCTTT